Below, one TCR beta chain is given with its context. The data were taken from a study of blood T cell repertoires in COVID-19. Study context: Donors in the United States, Italy and Spain gave samples during acute or convalescent COVID-19.

In the original workflow: By means of reference gene primer amplification, nucleated cell counts were estimated. Using immunoSEQ multiplex PCR, the repertoire was profiled, and TCRdb retains in-frame clones only, with some absent. For V, J and clone size, that table is used; D and trimming come from the DNA. The table lists 100,000 or so clones, roughly 92% of them singletons. The sample was peripheral blood. This clonotype was obtained from a man aged 70 or older with acute or convalescent COVID-19.

In DNA, the CDR3 is TGTGCCAGCTCACGCCAGGACACCATCTCCTACGAGCAGTACTTC. This gives the protein CASSRQDTISYEQYF. This chain connects TRBV18 to TRBJ2-7, with a possible D match to TRBD1 (5 bases). This CDR3 comprises 15 residues. Trimming stripped 4 bases from V and 0 bases from J, with 13 bases between. CDR1 and CDR2 from the germline V gene are KGHSH and LQKENI. Together with reference TRBV18 and TRBJ2-7, the CDR3 gives the full variable domain: NAGVMQNPRHLVRRRGQEARLRCSPMKGHSHVYWYRQLPEEGLKFMVYLQKENIIDESGMPKERFSAEFPKEGPSILRIQQVVRGDSAAYFCASSRQDTISYEQYFGPGTRLTVT.